This TCR beta chain was found in a study of blood T cell repertoires in COVID-19. In the original analysis: It was from reference gene primer amplification that nucleated cell counts were estimated. TCRdb's copy holds only in-frame clones and misses some; the assay was immunoSEQ multiplex PCR. The DNA gave D and trimming, while V, J and clone size come from that table. The repertoire has about 64,000 clones, around 86% of them found once; the top ten carry over 9.5%. The CDR3 runs to 18 residues. V was cut by 1 base and J by 4 bases, with 17 bases left in between. From germline, CDR1 is SGHAT and CDR2 FQNNGV.

What was sequenced was peripheral blood. This receptor was obtained from a human donor in a cohort sampled during active COVID-19. The chain uses TRBV11-2 and TRBJ2-6; no definite D call. The CDR3 is CASSLGFRSLWGANVLTF. CDR3 DNA sequence: TGTGCCAGCAGCTTAGGTTTTAGATCCCTGTGGGGGGCCAACGTCCTGACTTTC.